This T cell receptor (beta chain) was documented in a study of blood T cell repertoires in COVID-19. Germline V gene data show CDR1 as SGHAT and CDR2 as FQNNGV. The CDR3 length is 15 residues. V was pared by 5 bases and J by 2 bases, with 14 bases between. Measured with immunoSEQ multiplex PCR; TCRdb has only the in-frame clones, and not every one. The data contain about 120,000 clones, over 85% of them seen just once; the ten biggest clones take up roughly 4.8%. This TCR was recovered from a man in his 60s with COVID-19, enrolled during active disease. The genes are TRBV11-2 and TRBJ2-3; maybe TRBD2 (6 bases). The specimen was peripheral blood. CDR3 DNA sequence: TGTGCCAGCAGCGGGGGACGGACTATCACAGATACGCAGTATTTT. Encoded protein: CASSGGRTITDTQYF.